This entry lists 8 T cell receptor beta chains sequenced from one sample in a study of blood T cells in healthy people across ages. PCR was performed a second time for about 6 to 11 cycles using a sample-barcoded 5' primer and a J-beta primer mix. TCRdb re-analysed the 5' RACE reads in MiXCR, keeping a single row per CDR3 protein. The data contain 750,000 to 950,000 distinct CDR3 sequences, under 35% of them singletons. This sample was shared with a second study, whose subject was T cells of mothers and their children.

The material sequenced was blood. These receptors were obtained from a woman between 40 and 55 years old in good health.

V and J are TRBV28 and TRBJ1-5; D remains unclear. V dropped 8 bases and J dropped 3 bases, with 8 bases sitting between them. Germline-derived CDR1 and CDR2 are MDHEN and SYDVKM. This CDR3 region has 12 residues. The CDR3 region has the DNA TGTGCCAGCCGGGGAAACAATCAGCCCCAGCATTTT. It translates to CASRGNNQPQHF.

V and J are TRBV20-1 and TRBJ1-5; D is unclear. Germline V gene sequence: CDR1 DFQATT, CDR2 SNEGSKA (reference sequence). Trimming stripped 3 bases from V and 0 bases from J, with 9 bases between. The CDR3 loop spans 14 amino acids. The CDR3 protein is CSARGRYSNQPQHF. In DNA, the CDR3 is TGCAGTGCTAGGGGAAGGTATAGCAATCAGCCCCAGCATTTT.

The chain combines TRBV28 with TRBJ2-7; a possible D gene is TRBD1 (5 bases). Germline CDR1 reads MDHEN; CDR2 reads SYDVKM. The CDR3 is 14 amino acids. V gave up 6 bases and J gave up 5 bases, with 17 bases separating them. CDR3 bases: TGTGCCAGCAGCTGGGTACAGGCGGACCACGAGCAGTACTTC. This encodes CASSWVQADHEQYF.

This clonotype was seen many times. This chain's CDR3 is CASSPGTRETQYF. The CDR3 region has the DNA TGTGCCAGCAGCCCCGGGACTAGAGAGACCCAGTACTTC. The gene calls are TRBV7-2 and TRBJ2-5; the match to TRBD2 covers 8 bases. The CDR3 loop spans 13 amino acids. Per germline, CDR1 SGHTA and CDR2 FQGNSA. Unmatched junction bases numbered 3, after V lost 5 bases and J lost 4 bases.

The chain uses TRBV7-3 and TRBJ2-1, with TRBD2 as a possible D gene (7 bases). The CDR3 covers 19 residues. Per the germline V gene, CDR1 is SGHTA and CDR2 is FQGTGA. Trimming removed 5 bases from V and 4 bases from J, with 27 bases in between. Here the CDR3 DNA reads TGTGCCAGCAGCCCCACAGGGTCAGCGGGACCTACTATTTACAATGAGCAGTTCTTC. Amino acids: CASSPTGSAGPTIYNEQFF.

This clonotype was picked up a small number of times. This chain connects TRBV28 to TRBJ2-7; 7 positions agree with TRBD1. The length of the CDR3 is 14 residues. Germline lookup yields CDR1 MDHEN and CDR2 SYDVKM. Unmatched junction bases numbered 8, after V lost 3 bases and J lost 6 bases. For the CDR3, the DNA is TGTGCCAGCAGTTTCACAGGGGACCCCCTCGAGCAGTACTTC. Its protein is CASSFTGDPLEQYF.

This clonotype was detected only once. The chain employs TRBV5-1 and TRBJ2-7, with 12 bases aligning to TRBD2. The germline CDR1 and CDR2 sequences are SGHRS and YFSETQ. This CDR3 contains 17 residues. Losses at the gene ends were 5 bases for V and 7 bases for J; bases not matched to a gene: 16. The CDR3: CASRNQRTSGVHLEQYF. For the CDR3, the DNA is TGCGCCAGCAGGAACCAACGGACTAGCGGGGTCCATTTGGAGCAGTACTTC.

The chain is built from TRBV7-2 and TRBJ1-2, with D unresolved. The CDR3 totals 12 residues. The V gene lost 1 base and the J gene lost 8 bases, with 8 bases spanning the gap. Germline values: CDR1 SGHTA, CDR2 FQGNSA. The CDR3 DNA reads as TGTGCCAGCAGCTTAGAGACTGGGGGCTACACCTTC. Translating gives CASSLETGGYTF. Combining the CDR3 with reference TRBV7-2 and TRBJ1-2 gives the whole variable domain GAGVSQSPSNKVTEKGKDVELRCDPISGHTALYWYRQSLGQGLEFLIYFQGNSAPDKSGLPSDRFSAERTGGSVSTLTIQRTQQEDSAVYLCASSLETGGYTFGSGTRLTVV.